Below are 31 T cell receptor beta chains sequenced from a single sample in a study of response to subunit inactivated influenza vaccine. TCRdb redid the calling of the RT-PCR reads with MiXCR, one entry per CDR3 protein. The table includes 450,000 to 700,000 distinct CDR3 sequences, around 15% detected once. The source was PBMCs from blood, collected roughly 13 days after vaccination. The receptor source for this set is a man aged 50-60 years who received an inactivated influenza vaccine.

There are a few counts of this clonotype. This chain uses TRBV12-3 or TRBV12-4 with TRBJ2-7; 8 bases line up with TRBD1. V shed 8 bases, J shed 0 bases, and the junction held 3 bases outside the gene matches. The CDR3 is 13 amino acids. This chain's CDR3 is CASQDRDSYEQYF. The CDR3 nucleotides read TGTGCCAGCCAGGACAGGGACTCCTACGAGCAGTACTTC.

The sample holds many counts of this clonotype. The CDR3 DNA is TGTGCCAGCAGCCAAGAGTGGCTTTACGAGCAGTACTTC. It translates to CASSQEWLYEQYF. The gene calls are TRBV3-1 and TRBJ2-7; D not resolved. Germline V gene data show CDR1 as LGHDT and CDR2 as YNNKEL (reference sequence). The CDR3 has 13 amino acids. Trimming took 0 bases from V and 4 from J, leaving 7 bases between them.

The chain uses TRBV5-1 and TRBJ2-1, with no clear D. Germline V gene sequence: CDR1 SGHRS, CDR2 YFSETQ. The CDR3 totals 13 residues. Trimming removed 4 bases at V and 7 bases at J, with 12 bases between. CDR3 sequence: CASSPVPSNEQFF. Here the CDR3 DNA reads TGCGCCAGCAGCCCCGTCCCTAGTAATGAGCAGTTCTTC.

The V gene is TRBV28, the J gene TRBJ1-2, with D maybe TRBD1 (6 bases). CDR3 length: 15 residues. Germline V gene lookup returns CDR1 MDHEN and CDR2 SYDVKM. V was pared by 2 bases and J by 8 bases, with 18 bases between. The CDR3 here is CASSLRGAGSLGYTF. The CDR3, as DNA: TGTGCCAGCAGTTTAAGGGGGGCGGGTAGCCTCGGCTACACCTTC.

This clonotype was seen only a few times. The chain carries TRBV7-2 and TRBJ2-3, with TRBD2 matching 10 bases. V was pared by 0 bases and J by 2 bases, with 5 bases of the junction left unmatched. This CDR3 has 17 amino acids. In germline, CDR1 is SGHTA, CDR2 FQGNSA. The CDR3 region has the DNA TGTGCCAGCAGCTTAGCTCTAGCGGGGGATGACACAGATACGCAGTATTTT. Translating gives CASSLALAGDDTDTQYF.

The rearrangement joins TRBV7-9 to TRBJ2-1; 9 positions match TRBD2. The germline V gene encodes CDR1 SEHNR and CDR2 FQNEAQ (reference sequence). V gave up 5 bases and J gave up 10 bases; unmatched junction bases: 9. The CDR3 runs to 14 residues. The CDR3 loop is CASSAWTSDREQFF. For the CDR3, the DNA is TGTGCCAGCAGCGCCTGGACTAGCGACCGGGAGCAGTTCTTC.

This clonotype was counted a few times. The chain uses TRBV5-6 and TRBJ2-7; D unresolved. Germline loops: CDR1 SGHDT, CDR2 YYEEEE. The CDR3 runs to 13 residues. V dropped 4 bases and J dropped 5 bases, with 13 bases sitting between them. This CDR3 reads CASSAPGLDEQYF. CDR3 nucleotide sequence: TGTGCCAGCAGCGCCCCCGGTCTCGACGAGCAGTACTTC.

This chain joins TRBV20-1 and TRBJ1-3, with a possible D match to TRBD1 (5 bases). V lost 6 bases to trimming and J lost 0 bases, with 6 bases between them. The germline gives CDR1 DFQATT, CDR2 SNEGSKA (reference sequence). The CDR3 contains 12 residues. The DNA of the CDR3 is TGCAGTGCCCAGGGCTCTGGAAACACCATATATTTT. It yields the protein CSAQGSGNTIYF.

This clonotype was recorded a few times. The chain combines TRBV20-1 with TRBJ1-1; tentative D call: TRBD1 (5 bases). The CDR3 has 15 amino acids. Trimming left V 5 bases short and J 3 bases short, with 19 bases between. In germline, CDR1 is DFQATT, CDR2 SNEGSKA (reference sequence). The CDR3 bases are TGCAGTGCTCAACACGACAGCCGATGGGACACTGAAGCTTTCTTT. Translation: CSAQHDSRWDTEAFF.

V gene TRBV25-1 combines with J gene TRBJ2-2; D tentatively reads TRBD1 or TRBD2 (5 bases each). The V end was cut by 2 bases, the J end by 4 bases, with 8 bases between. Germline loops: CDR1 MGHDK, CDR2 SYGVNS. The CDR3 covers 14 residues. CDR3 protein: CASSEQGATGELFF. The CDR3 nucleotides are TGTGCCAGCAGTGAACAGGGAGCCACCGGGGAGCTGTTTTTT. Complete variable domain (other parts from reference TRBV25-1 and TRBJ2-2): EADIYQTPRYLVIGTGKKITLECSQTMGHDKMYWYQQDPGMELHLIHYSYGVNSTEKGDLSSESTVSRIRTEHFPLTLESARPSHTSQYLCASSEQGATGELFFGEGSRLTVL.

This clonotype is termed medium-sized (0.01 to 0.1%). CDR3 in DNA: TGTGCCAGCAGTGGGACTACTTTATACAATGAGCAGTTCTTC. Protein product: CASSGTTLYNEQFF. V usage is TRBV2 and J usage is TRBJ2-1, with D maybe TRBD2 (6 bases). Germline loops: CDR1 SNHLY, CDR2 FYNNEI. Trimming took off 4 bases at V and 4 bases at J, with 11 bases between the two ends. This CDR3 contains 14 residues.

This clonotype appeared a few times. The chain has TRBV25-1 and TRBJ2-4; 7 bases fit TRBD1. Losses at the gene ends were 4 bases for V and 0 bases for J; bases not matched to a gene: 9. This CDR3 contains 17 residues. Germline CDR1 is MGHDK and CDR2 is SYGVNS. CDR3 bases: TGTGCCAGCAGTGCCATTGACAGGGAGCTAGCCAAAAACATTCAGTACTTC. Translating it yields CASSAIDRELAKNIQYF.

The chain couples TRBV20-1 to TRBJ2-2; perhaps TRBD1 as D (6 bases). V was trimmed by 2 bases and J by 4 bases, leaving 11 bases between them. The CDR3 totals 14 residues. From germline, CDR1 is DFQATT and CDR2 SNEGSKA (reference sequence). As DNA, the CDR3 is TGCAGTGCTAGAACCGGGACACCCACCGGGGAGCTGTTTTTT. Translating gives CSARTGTPTGELFF.

This clonotype has only a few counts. The chain couples TRBV7-6 to TRBJ2-6; D unresolved. The CDR3 extends over 16 amino acids. The germline CDR1 and CDR2 sequences are SGHVS and FNYEAQ. V shed 2 bases and J shed 2 bases, with 10 bases lying between them. DNA for the CDR3: TGTGCCAGCAGCTTATTGTCCGTGACTGGGGCCAACGTCCTGACTTTC. Amino acids: CASSLLSVTGANVLTF.

The gene calls are TRBV5-1 and TRBJ2-2; D is perhaps TRBD2 (5 bases). The CDR3 is 15 residues long. Germline CDR1 reads SGHRS; CDR2 reads YFSETQ. The V end lost 0 bases, the J end lost 3 bases, and 9 bases lay between the germline ends. The CDR3 sequence is CASSLGGIDTGELFF. The CDR3 DNA reads as TGCGCCAGCAGCTTGGGAGGGATCGACACCGGGGAGCTGTTTTTT.

This clonotype has more than one count but fewer than ten. The V call is TRBV2, the J call TRBJ2-5; 11 bases align to TRBD1. Trimming removed 7 bases from V and 0 bases from J; junction bases left unmatched: 4. This CDR3 comprises 15 residues. Germline assignment: CDR1 SNHLY and CDR2 FYNNEI. CDR3 sequence reads: CASKGDRGYQETQYF. Written as DNA, the CDR3 is TGTGCCAGCAAAGGGGACAGGGGGTACCAAGAGACCCAGTACTTC.

The table lists this clonotype with many counts. This chain uses TRBV7-9 with TRBJ1-1, with unresolved D. Trimming removed 5 bases at V and 0 bases at J, with 7 bases between. Germline CDR1 SEHNR, CDR2 FQNEAQ (reference sequence). The CDR3 has 13 amino acids. The CDR3 DNA reads as TGTGCCAGCAGCCGGTGGATGAACACTGAAGCTTTCTTT. Translated: CASSRWMNTEAFF.

This clonotype occurred many times. The chain uses TRBV3-1 and TRBJ2-3; D not resolved. The germline CDR1 and CDR2 sequences are LGHDT and YNNKEL (reference sequence). The CDR3 has 14 amino acids. The V end was cut by 2 bases, the J end by 4 bases, with 10 bases between. The CDR3 sequence: CASSQHRIADTQYF. CDR3 sequence (DNA): TGTGCCAGCAGCCAACATCGGATCGCAGATACGCAGTATTTT.

This clonotype was counted a few times. The gene calls are TRBV6-1 and TRBJ2-3, with D unresolved. The CDR3 contains 15 residues. Trimming took off 8 bases at V and 0 bases at J, with 15 bases between the two ends. Germline values: CDR1 MNHNS, CDR2 SASEGT. The CDR3 DNA reads TGTGCCAGCGCGGCCGCGGCGGCTAGCACAGATACGCAGTATTTT. This codes for CASAAAAASTDTQYF.

The chain carries TRBV11-2 and TRBJ1-6; the D is unclear. CDR3 size: 16 residues. Trimming removed 6 bases at V and 9 bases at J, with 21 bases between. Germline assignment: CDR1 SGHAT and CDR2 FQNNGV. As DNA, the CDR3 is TGTGCCAGCAGAAATACACAACTCGGATCGGCTTCACCCCTCCACTTT. This translates into CASRNTQLGSASPLHF.

This clonotype occurred a few times. V and J are TRBV5-1 and TRBJ2-4; a possible D gene is TRBD1 (6 bases). The germline V gene encodes CDR1 SGHRS and CDR2 YFSETQ. The CDR3 loop spans 16 amino acids. Trimming cost V 0 bases and J 0 bases, with 10 bases left between them. In DNA, the CDR3 is TGCGCCAGCAGCTTGGAGTGGGGGCTAGCCAAAAACATTCAGTACTTC. Its translation: CASSLEWGLAKNIQYF.

This clonotype was seen only a few times. The chain is built from TRBV5-6 and TRBJ2-1; tentative D call: TRBD2 (6 bases). The V end was cut by 0 bases, the J end by 6 bases, with 16 bases between. This CDR3 contains 16 residues. In germline, CDR1 is SGHDT, CDR2 YYEEEE. This CDR3 is CASSLGGLSGLNEQFF. The CDR3 bases are TGTGCCAGCAGCTTGGGGGGCCTTAGCGGACTCAATGAGCAGTTCTTC. Using reference TRBV5-6 and TRBJ2-1 for the parts outside the CDR3, the full variable domain is DAGVTQSPTHLIKTRGQQVTLRCSPKSGHDTVSWYQQALGQGPQFIFQYYEEEERQRGNFPDRFSGHQFPNYSSELNVNALLLGDSALYLCASSLGGLSGLNEQFFGPGTRLTVL.

This clonotype was observed at least ten times. This chain uses TRBV19 with TRBJ2-2; no reliable D call. Germline assignment: CDR1 LNHDA and CDR2 SQIVND (reference sequence). The CDR3 length is 13 residues. The V end lost 2 bases, the J end lost 0 bases, and 1 base lay between the germline ends. The CDR3 DNA sequence: TGTGCCAGTAGTATAACGAACACCGGGGAGCTGTTTTTT. Translation gives CASSITNTGELFF.

This clonotype has more than one count but fewer than ten. The chain recombines TRBV6-2 or TRBV6-3 with TRBJ2-3; no firm D call. The germline V gene has CDR1 MNHEY and CDR2 SVGEGT. This CDR3 spans 15 amino acids. Trimming removed 6 bases from V and 5 bases from J, with 18 bases in between. Here the CDR3 reads CASRGYAEFLDTQYF. Written as DNA, the CDR3 is TGTGCCAGCAGAGGTTATGCGGAGTTTCTAGATACGCAGTATTTT.

The sample holds a few counts of this clonotype. V gene TRBV7-2 combines with J gene TRBJ2-7; D is possibly TRBD2 (6 bases). The V gene lost 1 base and the J gene lost 5 bases, with 15 bases spanning the gap. Germline CDR1 SGHTA, CDR2 FQGNSA. The CDR3 consists of 15 residues. The CDR3 DNA follows: TGTGCCAGCAGCTTAGGGTCTGGAGGGCCCGACGAGCAGTACTTC. Protein: CASSLGSGGPDEQYF.

A few counts support this clonotype. The V call is TRBV4-3, the J call TRBJ1-2; D ambiguous. Germline V gives CDR1 LGHNA, CDR2 YSLEER. Trimming removed 3 bases at V and 10 bases at J, with 15 bases between. CDR3 size: 13 residues. CDR3 amino acids: CASSHPRTFSYTF. For the CDR3, the DNA is TGCGCCAGCAGCCATCCGAGGACCTTCTCCTACACCTTC.

This clonotype came up many times. The CDR3 DNA reads as TGTGCCAGCAGGCCCTCTAGCTGGAGTTCCAATGAGCAGTTCTTC. This translates into CASRPSSWSSNEQFF. The chain has TRBV11-2 and TRBJ2-1, with D maybe TRBD2 (5 bases). Germline CDR1 SGHAT, CDR2 FQNNGV. V was trimmed by 6 bases and J by 6 bases, leaving 18 bases between them. The CDR3 contains 15 residues.

The genes are TRBV20-1 and TRBJ2-3; D is undetermined. In germline, CDR1 is DFQATT, CDR2 SNEGSKA (reference sequence). CDR3 size: 11 residues. CDR3 amino acids: CSPASTDTQYF. The CDR3 DNA is TGCAGCCCAGCCAGCACAGATACGCAGTATTTT.

This clonotype was detected only once. Since a much larger clone is just one base distant, this may be a read error. The chain has TRBV10-1 and TRBJ2-5; no firm D call. V lost 0 bases, J lost 4 bases, and 9 bases lay in between. CDR3 length: 14 residues. Germline assignment: CDR1 WNHNN and CDR2 SYGVQD (reference sequence). The CDR3 here is CASSESSARETQYF. CDR3 coding DNA: TGCGCCAGCAGTGAGTCGTCCGCCCGAGAGACCCAGTACTTC.

The chain carries TRBV7-2 and TRBJ2-6, with a possible D match to TRBD1 (5 bases). The CDR3 is 17 amino acids. Germline V gene lookup returns CDR1 SGHTA and CDR2 FQGNSA. V was cut by 0 bases and J by 2 bases, with 11 bases left in between. The CDR3, as DNA: TGTGCCAGCAGCTTAGCACAGGCGGCAACTGGGGCCAACGTCCTGACTTTC. This encodes CASSLAQAATGANVLTF. Full variable domain (rest looked up from reference TRBV7-2 and TRBJ2-6): GAGVSQSPSNKVTEKGKDVELRCDPISGHTALYWYRQSLGQGLEFLIYFQGNSAPDKSGLPSDRFSAERTGGSVSTLTIQRTQQEDSAVYLCASSLAQAATGANVLTFGAGSRLTVL.

Only a few counts were recorded for this clonotype. V gene TRBV7-8 combines with J gene TRBJ2-7; 14 bases align to TRBD2. The CDR3 consists of 17 residues. The V gene's germline CDR1 is SGHVS and CDR2 FQNEAQ. The ends lost 3 bases at V and 5 bases at J; junction bases unmatched: 9. The CDR3 coding sequence is TGTGCCAGCAGCTTCCCGGGACTAGCGGGAGTTAATAACGAGCAGTACTTC. Translated: CASSFPGLAGVNNEQYF.